The T cell receptor (beta chain) described here comes from a study of blood T cell repertoires in COVID-19 (TCRdb year 2020). A note on the overall study: Samples from collaborators originated in the United States, Italy and Spain and spanned both the acute and convalescent phases of COVID-19. The prospective study material was composed of cDNA or gDNA derived from T cells, B-cell-depleted T cells, or PBMCs. The dataset comprised deeply sampled blood TCRbeta repertoires from subjects exposed to, actively infected with, or recovered from COVID-19. The repertoires were released in a freely available public database intended as a resource for research on the immune response to SARS-CoV-2. The samples were drawn from two sources: the first 160 participants of the ongoing ImmuneRACE study, and fewer than 1,500 subjects contributed by 6 global collaborators. The sample metadata nearly always contained a de-identified subject ID, COVID-19 status, age in years and sex. HLA class I and class II types, where available, came from metadata supplied by the sample provider rather than from assay-based typing.

Each collaborating institution followed its own protocols to collect whole blood in K2EDTA tubes. Collaborator samples were shipped for TCRbeta analysis as frozen whole blood, isolated PBMCs, or DNA extracted from either sample type. V was cut back by 4 bases and J by 0 bases, leaving a gap of 15 bases between them. From the cysteine through the phenylalanine, the CDR3 covers 16 amino acids. Just the 48-base CDR3 DNA is kept, in frame starting at base 1. Taken from the germline V gene, the CDR1 and CDR2 loops are MNHNS and SASEGT. TCRbeta CDR3 regions were amplified from genomic DNA using the immunoSEQ Assay, a bias-controlled multiplex PCR. The source study handled its data this way. The number of nucleated cells in each sample was estimated by amplification of reference gene primers within the assay. To quantify the absolute abundance of each unique TCRbeta CDR3 rearrangement, sequence reads were collapsed and filtered. For each sample, productive Simpson clonality was calculated by taking the square root of Simpson's diversity index across productive rearrangements. What TCRdb holds here is the immuneACCESS table cut down to in-frame rearrangements. Part of the clones is not present; checked against another copy, under half of the missing clones reflect an unresolved V gene, and the others are unexplained. The D gene and trimming were derived from the DNA, and the V and J assignments and clone size from that table. This sample has 71,000 or so clones in its table, and about 90% of those were observed once. Clones ranked in the top ten supply around a sixth of the sample.

Note on this clone: What this receptor recognizes is not known. Base qualities are missing; no much larger clone stands one base away.

Study-wide findings and limitations: How much clinical and demographic metadata was included differed by source and by participant, and the metadata was provided uncurated.

The sample comprised peripheral blood. The rearranged segments are TRBV6-1 and TRBJ1-2; TRBD1 might be the D gene, on 5 matching bases. The clonotype comes from a man aged 80 or over in a cohort sampled during active COVID-19. The bases are TGTGCCAGCAGTGCCCAGGGTCCTTTGGCTAACTATGGCTACACCTTC. Translated, this gives CASSAQGPLANYGYTF.